The clone carrying this T cell receptor (beta chain) was observed many times. Its specificity is unknown. The data were obtained in a study of neurological immune-mediated disorders. Findings of the study overall: Falling below healthy controls, multiple sclerosis showed the least TCR clonal expansion, while HTLV-1-associated myelopathy showed the most.

From the 5' RACE reads, TCRdb called clonotypes with MiXCR, one entry per CDR3 protein. The sample holds about 66,000 distinct CDR3 sequences, 3.4% seen once. V lost 6 bases and J lost 0, with 4 bases in between. The CDR3 contains 12 residues. Germline CDR1 and CDR2: MNHEY and SVGAGI. Sequencing input: PBMCs. The rearrangement links TRBV6-5 to TRBJ2-3; D not resolved. This clonotype was obtained from a man aged 40-55 years with multiple sclerosis. The CDR3 protein is CASRRSTDTQYF. The CDR3 DNA is TGTGCCAGCAGGCGGAGCACAGATACGCAGTATTTT.